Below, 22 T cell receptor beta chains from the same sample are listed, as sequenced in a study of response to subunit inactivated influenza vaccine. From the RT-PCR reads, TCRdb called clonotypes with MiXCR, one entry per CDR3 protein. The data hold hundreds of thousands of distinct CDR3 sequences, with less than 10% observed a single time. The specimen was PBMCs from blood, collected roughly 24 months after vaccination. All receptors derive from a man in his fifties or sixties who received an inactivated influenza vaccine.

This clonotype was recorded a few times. In nucleotides, the CDR3 is TGCGCCAGCAGCCTGGTAACCCTAGCGGGGGCCTTTTGGGCTCACGATGAGCAGTTCTTC. This gives the protein CASSLVTLAGAFWAHDEQFF. The chain has TRBV5-1 and TRBJ2-1, with 10 bases identical to TRBD2. The V gene end was trimmed by 4 bases and the J gene end by 8 bases; junction bases not matched to a gene: 24. The CDR3 runs 20 residues. The germline CDR1 and CDR2 sequences are SGHRS and YFSETQ.

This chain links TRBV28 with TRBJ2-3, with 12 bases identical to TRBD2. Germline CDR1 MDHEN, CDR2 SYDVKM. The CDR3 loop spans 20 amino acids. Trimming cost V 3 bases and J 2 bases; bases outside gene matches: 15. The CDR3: CASSFLLAGGPGTPTDTQYF. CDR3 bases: TGTGCCAGCAGTTTTCTGCTAGCGGGAGGGCCGGGTACCCCCACAGATACGCAGTATTTT.

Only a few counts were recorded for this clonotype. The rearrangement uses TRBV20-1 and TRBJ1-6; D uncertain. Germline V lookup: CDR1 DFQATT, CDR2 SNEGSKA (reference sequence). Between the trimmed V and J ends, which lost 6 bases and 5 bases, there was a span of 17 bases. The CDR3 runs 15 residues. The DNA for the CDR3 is TGCAGTGCCTCTCGACCCGGGCAGAATAATTCACCCCTCCACTTT. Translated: CSASRPGQNNSPLHF.

The CDR3 here is CASSQGRGQGYQPQHF. The CDR3 nucleotides read TGCGCCAGCAGCCAAGGGAGAGGGCAGGGCTATCAGCCCCAGCATTTT. The chain employs TRBV4-3 and TRBJ1-5; possibly TRBD1 for D (5 bases). There are 16 residues in the CDR3. V gave up 1 base and J gave up 5 bases, with 15 bases separating them. In germline, CDR1 is LGHNA, CDR2 YSLEER.

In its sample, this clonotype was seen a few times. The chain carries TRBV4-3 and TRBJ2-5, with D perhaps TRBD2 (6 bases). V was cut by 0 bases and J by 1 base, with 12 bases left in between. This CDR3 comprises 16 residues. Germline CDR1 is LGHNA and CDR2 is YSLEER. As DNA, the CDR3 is TGCGCCAGCAGCCAAGATGGAGGGGCCCTCCAAGAGACCCAGTACTTC. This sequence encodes CASSQDGGALQETQYF.

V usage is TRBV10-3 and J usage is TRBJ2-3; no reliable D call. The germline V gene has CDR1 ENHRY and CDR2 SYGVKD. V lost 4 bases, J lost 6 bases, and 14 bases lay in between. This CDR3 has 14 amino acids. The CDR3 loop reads CAISANVDSDTQYF. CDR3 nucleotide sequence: TGTGCCATCAGTGCAAATGTCGATTCGGATACGCAGTATTTT.

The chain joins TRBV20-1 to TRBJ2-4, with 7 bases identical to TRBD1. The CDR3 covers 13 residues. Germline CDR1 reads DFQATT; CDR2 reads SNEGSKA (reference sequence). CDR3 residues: CSGQDPAKNIQYF. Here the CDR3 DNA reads TGCAGCGGACAGGACCCAGCCAAAAACATTCAGTACTTC.

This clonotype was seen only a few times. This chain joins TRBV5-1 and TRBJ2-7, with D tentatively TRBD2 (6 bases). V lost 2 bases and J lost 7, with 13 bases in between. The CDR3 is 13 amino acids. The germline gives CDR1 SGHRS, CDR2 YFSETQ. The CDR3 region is CASSLSEAGEQYF. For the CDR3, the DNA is TGCGCCAGCAGCTTATCCGAGGCGGGGGAGCAGTACTTC.

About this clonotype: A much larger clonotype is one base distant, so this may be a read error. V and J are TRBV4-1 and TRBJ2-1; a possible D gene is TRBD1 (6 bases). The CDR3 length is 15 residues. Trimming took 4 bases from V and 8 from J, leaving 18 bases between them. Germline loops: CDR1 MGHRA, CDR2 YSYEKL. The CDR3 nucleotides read TGCGCCAGCAGCCTTCAGGGGTCTTTGGTCGATGAGCAGTTCTTC. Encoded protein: CASSLQGSLVDEQFF.

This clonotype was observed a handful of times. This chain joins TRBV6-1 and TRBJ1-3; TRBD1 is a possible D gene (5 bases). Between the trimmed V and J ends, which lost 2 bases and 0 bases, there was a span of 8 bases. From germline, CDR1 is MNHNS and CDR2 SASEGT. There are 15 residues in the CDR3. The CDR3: CASSERGTSGNTIYF. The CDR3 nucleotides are TGTGCCAGCAGTGAACGAGGGACCTCTGGAAACACCATATATTTT.

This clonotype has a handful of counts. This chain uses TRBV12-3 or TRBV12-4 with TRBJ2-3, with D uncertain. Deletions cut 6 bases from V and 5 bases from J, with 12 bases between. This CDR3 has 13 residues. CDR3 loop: CASRALSGDTQYF. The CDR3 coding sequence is TGTGCCAGCAGGGCCCTGAGTGGAGATACGCAGTATTTT.

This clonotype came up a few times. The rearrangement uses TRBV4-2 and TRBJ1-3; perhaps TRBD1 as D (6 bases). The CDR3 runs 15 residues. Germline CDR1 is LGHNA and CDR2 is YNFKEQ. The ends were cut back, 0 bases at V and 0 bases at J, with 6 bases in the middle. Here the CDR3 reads CASSQDRGSGNTIYF. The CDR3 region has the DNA TGTGCCAGCAGCCAAGACAGGGGCTCTGGAAACACCATATATTTT.

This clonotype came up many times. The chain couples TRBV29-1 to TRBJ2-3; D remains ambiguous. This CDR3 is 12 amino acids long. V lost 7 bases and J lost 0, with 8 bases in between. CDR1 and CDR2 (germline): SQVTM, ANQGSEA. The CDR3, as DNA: TGCAGCGCAGACGGGAGCACAGATACGCAGTATTTT. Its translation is CSADGSTDTQYF.

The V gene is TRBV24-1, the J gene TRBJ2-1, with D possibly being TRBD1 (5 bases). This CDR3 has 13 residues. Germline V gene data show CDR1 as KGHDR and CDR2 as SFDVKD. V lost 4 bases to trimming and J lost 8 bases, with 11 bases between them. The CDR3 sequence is CATSETRAYEQFF. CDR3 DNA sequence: TGTGCCACCAGTGAAACCAGGGCCTATGAGCAGTTCTTC.

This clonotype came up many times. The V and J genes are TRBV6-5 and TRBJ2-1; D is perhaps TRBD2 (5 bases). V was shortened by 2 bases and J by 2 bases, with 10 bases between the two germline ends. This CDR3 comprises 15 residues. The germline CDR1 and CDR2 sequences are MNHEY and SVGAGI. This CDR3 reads CASSYGLGPYNEQFF. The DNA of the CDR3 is TGTGCCAGCAGTTACGGACTGGGCCCCTACAATGAGCAGTTCTTC.

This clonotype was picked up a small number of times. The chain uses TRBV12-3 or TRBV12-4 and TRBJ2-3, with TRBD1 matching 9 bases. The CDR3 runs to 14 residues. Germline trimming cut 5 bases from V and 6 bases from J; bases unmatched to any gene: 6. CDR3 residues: CASSPQGAPDTQYF. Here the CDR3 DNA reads TGTGCCAGCAGTCCACAGGGGGCGCCGGATACGCAGTATTTT.

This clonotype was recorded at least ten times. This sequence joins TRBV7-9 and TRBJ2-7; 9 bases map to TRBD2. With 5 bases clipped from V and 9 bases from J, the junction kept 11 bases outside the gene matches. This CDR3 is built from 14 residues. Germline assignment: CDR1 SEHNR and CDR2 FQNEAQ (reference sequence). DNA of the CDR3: TGTGCCAGCAGCGCTAGCGGGGAGGGATTTGGGCAGTACTTC. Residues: CASSASGEGFGQYF.

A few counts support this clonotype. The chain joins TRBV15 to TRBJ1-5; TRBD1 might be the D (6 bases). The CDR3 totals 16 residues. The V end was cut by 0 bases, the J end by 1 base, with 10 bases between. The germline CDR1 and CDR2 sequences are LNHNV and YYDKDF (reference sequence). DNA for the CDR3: TGTGCCACCAGCAGAGATACAGGGTGGAGCAATCAGCCCCAGCATTTT. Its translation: CATSRDTGWSNQPQHF.

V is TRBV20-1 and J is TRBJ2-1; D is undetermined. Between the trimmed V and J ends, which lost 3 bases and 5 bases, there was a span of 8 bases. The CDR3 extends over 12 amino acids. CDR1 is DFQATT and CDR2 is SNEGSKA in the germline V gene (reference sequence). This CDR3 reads CSARFGDNEQFF. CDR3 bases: TGCAGTGCTAGGTTTGGGGACAATGAGCAGTTCTTC.

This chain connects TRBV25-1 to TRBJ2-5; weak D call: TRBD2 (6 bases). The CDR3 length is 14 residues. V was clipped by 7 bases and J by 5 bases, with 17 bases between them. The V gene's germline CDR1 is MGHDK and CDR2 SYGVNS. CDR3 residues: CASTENGGLETQYF. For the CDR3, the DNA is TGTGCCAGCACCGAAAACGGGGGTTTGGAGACCCAGTACTTC.

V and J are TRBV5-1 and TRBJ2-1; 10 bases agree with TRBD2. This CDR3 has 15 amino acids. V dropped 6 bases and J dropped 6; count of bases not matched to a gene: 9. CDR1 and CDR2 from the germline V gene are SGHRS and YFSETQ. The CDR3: CASTTGLAVRNEQFF. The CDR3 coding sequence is TGCGCCAGCACAACTGGACTAGCGGTACGCAATGAGCAGTTCTTC. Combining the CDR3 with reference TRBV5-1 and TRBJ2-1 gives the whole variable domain KAGVTQTPRYLIKTRGQQVTLSCSPISGHRSVSWYQQTPGQGLQFLFEYFSETQRNKGNFPGRFSGRQFSNSRSEMNVSTLELGDSALYLCASTTGLAVRNEQFFGPGTRLTVL.

CDR3 in amino acids: CASSLLRGTHYEQYF. CDR3 in DNA: TGTGCCAGCAGCTTACTCCGAGGAACCCACTACGAGCAGTACTTC. The chain uses TRBV11-2 and TRBJ2-7, with unresolved D. Trimming stripped 2 bases from V and 3 bases from J, with 14 bases between. This CDR3 comprises 15 residues. The V gene's germline CDR1 is SGHAT and CDR2 FQNNGV.